A selection of T cell receptor beta chains follows, all from one sample in a study of T cells after yellow fever vaccination. TCRdb redid the calling of the 5' RACE reads with MiXCR, one entry per CDR3 protein. The table shows more than 65,000 distinct CDR3 sequences, with 13% occurring only once. The sequencing here drew on CD8+ T cells not binding an NS4B(214-222) dextramer, sorted from PBMCs, taken about 20 days after the first yellow fever vaccination. The receptors derive from a man aged 18 to 30 who received the YFV17D yellow fever vaccine. Each CDR3 is given with its conserved first and last residue. Each record gives: V gene, D gene, J gene, clone size, CDR3 protein, CDR3 DNA. D genes are given only for firm matches. Size values are once, few and many counts, or a class for expanded clones, and some rows have none.

v_call: TRBV7-6; d_call: TRBD1; j_call: TRBJ2-7; clone_size: NA; cdr3_aa: CASSYRQGIGEQYF; cdr3_nt: TGTGCCAGCAGCTACCGACAGGGGATAGGAGAGCAGTACTTC
v_call: TRBV29-1; d_call: NA; j_call: TRBJ1-1; clone_size: NA; cdr3_aa: CSVLDSQNTEAFF; cdr3_nt: TGCAGCGTCTTAGACAGTCAGAACACTGAAGCTTTCTTT
v_call: TRBV29-1; d_call: NA; j_call: TRBJ2-7; clone_size: NA; cdr3_aa: CSVVGSSYEQYF; cdr3_nt: TGCAGCGTTGTGGGCAGCTCCTACGAGCAGTACTTC
v_call: TRBV5-1; d_call: NA; j_call: TRBJ2-1; clone_size: NA; cdr3_aa: CASTPTAFTNNEQFF; cdr3_nt: TGCGCCAGCACCCCGACGGCCTTTACCAACAATGAGCAGTTCTTC
v_call: TRBV6-5; d_call: NA; j_call: TRBJ1-1; clone_size: few; cdr3_aa: CASSYSSTGMRTEAFF; cdr3_nt: TGTGCCAGCAGTTACTCGAGTACAGGGATGAGAACTGAAGCTTTCTTT
v_call: TRBV27; d_call: TRBD1; j_call: TRBJ1-1; clone_size: few; cdr3_aa: CASSQQGSAEAFF; cdr3_nt: TGTGCCAGCAGTCAACAGGGGTCGGCCGAAGCTTTCTTT
v_call: TRBV7-9; d_call: NA; j_call: TRBJ2-1; clone_size: few; cdr3_aa: CASSLVREDEQFF; cdr3_nt: TGTGCCAGCAGCTTAGTCAGGGAAGATGAGCAGTTCTTC
v_call: TRBV7-6; d_call: NA; j_call: TRBJ2-2; clone_size: few; cdr3_aa: CASSPRAGELFF; cdr3_nt: TGTGCCAGCAGCCCTCGTGCCGGGGAGCTGTTTTTT
v_call: TRBV7-3; d_call: TRBD2; j_call: TRBJ2-2; clone_size: NA; cdr3_aa: CASSSGRGPNTGELFF; cdr3_nt: TGTGCCAGCAGCTCAGGGAGGGGTCCGAACACCGGGGAGCTGTTTTTT
v_call: TRBV3-1; d_call: NA; j_call: TRBJ2-5; clone_size: NA; cdr3_aa: CASSQVGQEETQYF; cdr3_nt: TGTGCCAGCAGCCAAGTAGGTCAAGAAGAGACCCAGTACTTC
v_call: TRBV4-1; d_call: TRBD1; j_call: TRBJ1-6; clone_size: NA; cdr3_aa: CASSQDRAGGHSPLHF; cdr3_nt: TGCGCCAGCAGCCAAGATCGGGCAGGGGGCCATTCACCCCTCCACTTT
v_call: TRBV27; d_call: TRBD1; j_call: TRBJ2-3; clone_size: NA; cdr3_aa: CAPGQGTDTQYF; cdr3_nt: TGTGCCCCGGGACAGGGCACAGATACGCAGTATTTT
v_call: TRBV6-2/TRBV6-3; d_call: TRBD1; j_call: TRBJ1-2; clone_size: few; cdr3_aa: CASSPSGTAGGYTF; cdr3_nt: TGTGCCAGCAGTCCCTCTGGGACAGCTGGTGGCTACACCTTC
v_call: TRBV12-2; d_call: NA; j_call: TRBJ1-5; clone_size: NA; cdr3_aa: CASRLMRDRGNQPQHF; cdr3_nt: TGTGCAAGTCGCTTAATGAGGGACAGGGGAAATCAGCCCCAGCATTTT
v_call: TRBV6-2/TRBV6-3; d_call: NA; j_call: TRBJ1-1; clone_size: few; cdr3_aa: CASSYGPAYTEAFF; cdr3_nt: TGTGCCAGCAGTTATGGCCCAGCGTACACTGAAGCTTTCTTT
v_call: TRBV5-4; d_call: TRBD2; j_call: TRBJ2-5; clone_size: NA; cdr3_aa: CASSPSSGEGTQYF; cdr3_nt: TGTGCCAGCAGCCCCTCCAGCGGGGAGGGGACCCAGTACTTC
v_call: TRBV5-4; d_call: TRBD1; j_call: TRBJ1-4; clone_size: NA; cdr3_aa: CASSLQGANEKLFF; cdr3_nt: TGTGCCAGCAGCCTTCAGGGGGCAAATGAAAAACTGTTTTTT
v_call: TRBV7-6; d_call: NA; j_call: TRBJ1-3; clone_size: NA; cdr3_aa: CASSYGGSGNTIYF; cdr3_nt: TGTGCCAGCAGCTACGGAGGGTCTGGAAACACCATATATTTT
v_call: TRBV4-1; d_call: NA; j_call: TRBJ2-5; clone_size: few; cdr3_aa: CASTTGRGPEQETQYF; cdr3_nt: TGCGCCAGCACCACTGGGCGGGGGCCGGAACAAGAGACCCAGTACTTC
v_call: TRBV14; d_call: NA; j_call: TRBJ1-3; clone_size: few; cdr3_aa: CASSFRATYSGNTIYF; cdr3_nt: TGTGCCAGCAGCTTCAGGGCGACCTACTCTGGAAACACCATATATTTT
v_call: TRBV4-1; d_call: NA; j_call: TRBJ2-7; clone_size: few; cdr3_aa: CASSRRPGEQYF; cdr3_nt: TGCGCCAGCAGCCGAAGACCCGGCGAGCAGTACTTC
v_call: TRBV4-1; d_call: NA; j_call: TRBJ1-2; clone_size: few; cdr3_aa: CASSQGPGHYKGYTF; cdr3_nt: TGCGCCAGCAGCCAAGGGCCGGGCCACTATAAGGGCTACACCTTC
v_call: TRBV30; d_call: NA; j_call: TRBJ2-6; clone_size: NA; cdr3_aa: CAWRRLLSSGANVLTF; cdr3_nt: TGTGCCTGGAGGAGACTCCTGAGCTCTGGGGCCAACGTCCTGACTTTC
v_call: TRBV2; d_call: TRBD2; j_call: TRBJ2-5; clone_size: NA; cdr3_aa: CASRLRLAGGMGETQYF; cdr3_nt: TGTGCCAGCAGACTTAGACTAGCGGGGGGAATGGGGGAGACCCAGTACTTC
v_call: TRBV6-5; d_call: NA; j_call: TRBJ2-2; clone_size: few; cdr3_aa: CASSFFVGNTGELFF; cdr3_nt: TGTGCCAGCAGTTTCTTCGTGGGGAACACCGGGGAGCTGTTTTTT
v_call: TRBV7-9; d_call: NA; j_call: TRBJ2-1; clone_size: NA; cdr3_aa: CASSLGEAGTYNEQFF; cdr3_nt: TGTGCCAGCAGCTTAGGTGAGGCAGGCACCTACAATGAGCAGTTCTTC
v_call: TRBV4-1; d_call: NA; j_call: TRBJ2-2; clone_size: few; cdr3_aa: CASSQDPGDNGELFF; cdr3_nt: TGCGCCAGCAGCCAAGATCCCGGGGACAATGGGGAGCTGTTTTTT
v_call: TRBV3-1; d_call: NA; j_call: TRBJ2-5; clone_size: NA; cdr3_aa: CASSQAAGGETQYF; cdr3_nt: TGTGCCAGCAGCCAAGCGGCGGGCGGGGAGACCCAGTACTTC
v_call: TRBV7-3; d_call: NA; j_call: TRBJ1-3; clone_size: few; cdr3_aa: CASSPTDGPTGNTIYF; cdr3_nt: TGTGCCAGCAGCCCCACGGACGGACCCACGGGAAACACCATATATTTT
v_call: TRBV12-3/TRBV12-4; d_call: TRBD1; j_call: TRBJ2-2; clone_size: NA; cdr3_aa: CASSTDRGEGTGELFF; cdr3_nt: TGTGCCAGCAGTACTGACAGGGGCGAGGGCACCGGGGAGCTGTTTTTT
v_call: TRBV7-9; d_call: NA; j_call: TRBJ2-7; clone_size: few; cdr3_aa: CASSYRGTALFEQYF; cdr3_nt: TGTGCCAGCAGTTACCGGGGGACCGCTTTATTTGAGCAGTACTTC
v_call: TRBV12-3/TRBV12-4; d_call: NA; j_call: TRBJ1-1; clone_size: NA; cdr3_aa: CASRFMGGTEAFF; cdr3_nt: TGTGCCAGCAGATTTATGGGGGGCACTGAAGCTTTCTTT
v_call: TRBV13; d_call: NA; j_call: TRBJ1-2; clone_size: once; cdr3_aa: CASSTGYPSYGYTF; cdr3_nt: TGTGCCAGCAGCACAGGGTATCCCTCCTATGGCTACACCTTC
v_call: TRBV6-6; d_call: NA; j_call: TRBJ2-2; clone_size: medium-sized; cdr3_aa: CASSVNPGELFF; cdr3_nt: TGTGCCAGCAGTGTTAACCCGGGGGAGCTGTTTTTT
v_call: TRBV27; d_call: NA; j_call: TRBJ2-3; clone_size: NA; cdr3_aa: CASSLGRGVAQYF; cdr3_nt: TGTGCCAGCAGTTTAGGGCGCGGGGTAGCGCAGTATTTT
v_call: TRBV10-3; d_call: NA; j_call: TRBJ2-5; clone_size: few; cdr3_aa: CAISESVSGGTQYF; cdr3_nt: TGTGCCATCAGTGAGTCGGTGTCAGGAGGGACCCAGTACTTC
v_call: TRBV5-6; d_call: NA; j_call: TRBJ2-5; clone_size: few; cdr3_aa: CASSLGAPETQYF; cdr3_nt: TGTGCCAGCAGCTTGGGAGCCCCAGAGACCCAGTACTTC
v_call: TRBV4-2; d_call: NA; j_call: TRBJ2-7; clone_size: once; cdr3_aa: CASSQDQGHGREQYF; cdr3_nt: TGTGCCAGCAGCCAAGATCAGGGGCACGGGCGAGAGCAGTACTTC
v_call: TRBV10-3; d_call: TRBD1; j_call: TRBJ2-7; clone_size: few; cdr3_aa: CAIRSGTGANGGEQYF; cdr3_nt: TGTGCCATCAGATCCGGGACAGGGGCCAATGGGGGGGAGCAGTACTTC
v_call: TRBV10-3; d_call: NA; j_call: TRBJ2-5; clone_size: NA; cdr3_aa: CAIRGGPETQYF; cdr3_nt: TGTGCCATCAGGGGGGGGCCAGAGACCCAGTACTTC
v_call: TRBV5-1; d_call: NA; j_call: TRBJ2-1; clone_size: NA; cdr3_aa: CASSLGLDPYEQFF; cdr3_nt: TGCGCCAGCAGCTTGGGACTAGATCCCTATGAGCAGTTCTTC
v_call: TRBV4-3; d_call: NA; j_call: TRBJ2-1; clone_size: many; cdr3_aa: CASSQDFPGRNYNEQFF; cdr3_nt: TGCGCCAGCAGCCAAGACTTCCCGGGACGTAACTACAATGAGCAGTTCTTC
v_call: TRBV7-2; d_call: NA; j_call: TRBJ1-1; clone_size: few; cdr3_aa: CASSSRGGWRTNTEAFF; cdr3_nt: TGTGCCAGCAGCTCCCGGGGGGGATGGAGGACGAACACTGAAGCTTTCTTT
v_call: TRBV12-3/TRBV12-4; d_call: NA; j_call: TRBJ1-1; clone_size: few; cdr3_aa: CASSPGGGEAFF; cdr3_nt: TGTGCCAGCAGTCCGGGTGGGGGTGAAGCTTTCTTT
v_call: TRBV4-3; d_call: NA; j_call: TRBJ2-1; clone_size: NA; cdr3_aa: CASSQDPRGRIWEQFF; cdr3_nt: TGCGCCAGCAGCCAAGATCCCCGGGGGCGTATTTGGGAGCAGTTCTTC
v_call: TRBV18; d_call: TRBD2; j_call: TRBJ2-5; clone_size: medium-sized; cdr3_aa: CASSPKAYVVAGKETQYF; cdr3_nt: TGTGCCAGCTCACCGAAGGCCTACGTGGTAGCGGGGAAAGAGACCCAGTACTTC
v_call: TRBV7-6; d_call: NA; j_call: TRBJ1-1; clone_size: few; cdr3_aa: CASSLGAGGLDFSPEAFF; cdr3_nt: TGTGCCAGCAGCTTAGGAGCGGGAGGTTTGGACTTTAGTCCTGAAGCTTTCTTT
v_call: TRBV6-5; d_call: NA; j_call: TRBJ2-1; clone_size: few; cdr3_aa: CASSPSSGGDEQFF; cdr3_nt: TGTGCCAGCAGTCCCTCGTCCGGGGGCGATGAGCAGTTCTTC
v_call: TRBV5-4; d_call: NA; j_call: TRBJ2-3; clone_size: few; cdr3_aa: CASSWRQTQNTQYF; cdr3_nt: TGTGCCAGCAGCTGGAGGCAGACTCAAAATACGCAGTATTTT
v_call: TRBV5-1; d_call: NA; j_call: TRBJ1-1; clone_size: few; cdr3_aa: CASSFGQAEAFF; cdr3_nt: TGCGCCAGCAGCTTTGGGCAGGCTGAAGCTTTCTTT
v_call: TRBV3-1; d_call: NA; j_call: TRBJ1-1; clone_size: NA; cdr3_aa: CASTSMNTEAFF; cdr3_nt: TGTGCCAGCACCTCTATGAACACTGAAGCTTTCTTT
v_call: TRBV19; d_call: NA; j_call: TRBJ1-1; clone_size: NA; cdr3_aa: CASRVTGNTEAFF; cdr3_nt: TGTGCCAGTAGGGTGACAGGGAACACTGAAGCTTTCTTT
v_call: TRBV4-3; d_call: NA; j_call: TRBJ1-4; clone_size: few; cdr3_aa: CASSPDGGATNEKLFF; cdr3_nt: TGCGCCAGCAGCCCGGACGGAGGAGCAACTAATGAAAAACTGTTTTTT
v_call: TRBV7-3; d_call: TRBD2; j_call: TRBJ2-3; clone_size: few; cdr3_aa: CASSLFAGGYTDTQYF; cdr3_nt: TGTGCCAGCAGCTTATTCGCGGGGGGGTACACAGATACGCAGTATTTT
v_call: TRBV5-1; d_call: TRBD1; j_call: TRBJ1-1; clone_size: NA; cdr3_aa: CASSSLTGGLVDVEAFF; cdr3_nt: TGCGCCAGCAGCTCGCTGACAGGGGGTTTGGTTGATGTTGAAGCTTTCTTT
v_call: TRBV28; d_call: TRBD1; j_call: TRBJ2-2; clone_size: NA; cdr3_aa: CASSPGTVFTGELFF; cdr3_nt: TGTGCCAGCAGTCCAGGGACAGTTTTCACCGGGGAGCTGTTTTTT
v_call: TRBV6-2/TRBV6-3; d_call: NA; j_call: TRBJ2-5; clone_size: few; cdr3_aa: CASSYYQGETQYF; cdr3_nt: TGTGCCAGCAGTTACTACCAAGGAGAGACCCAGTACTTC